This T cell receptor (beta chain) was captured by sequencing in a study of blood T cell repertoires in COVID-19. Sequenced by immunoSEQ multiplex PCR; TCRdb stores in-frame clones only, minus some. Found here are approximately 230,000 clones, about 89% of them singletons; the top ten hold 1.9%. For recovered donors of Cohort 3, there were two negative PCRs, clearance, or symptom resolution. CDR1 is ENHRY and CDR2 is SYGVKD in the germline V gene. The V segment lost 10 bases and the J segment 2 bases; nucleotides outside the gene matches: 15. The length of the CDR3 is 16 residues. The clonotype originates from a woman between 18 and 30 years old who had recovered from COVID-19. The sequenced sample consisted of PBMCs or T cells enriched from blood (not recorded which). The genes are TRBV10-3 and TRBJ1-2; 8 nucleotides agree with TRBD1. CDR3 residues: CATFGQGGPGNYGYTF. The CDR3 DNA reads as TGTGCCACTTTCGGACAGGGTGGCCCTGGGAACTATGGCTACACCTTC.